The following is a TCR beta chain sequence with its context. Its target is not known. The data stem from a study of beta chain features in type 1 diabetes. Reverse transcribing all isolated RNA meant expressed TCRB transcripts were sequenced. Measured with immunoSEQ multiplex PCR; TCRdb has only the in-frame clones, and not every one. Counted here are roughly 140,000 clones, over 9% occurring once; the ten biggest clones make up approximately 0.5%. Unmatched junction bases numbered 11, after V lost 7 bases and J lost 4 bases. Germline-derived CDR1 and CDR2 are MNHEY and SVGAGI. This CDR3 is built from 15 residues. Overall study findings and caveats: Type 1 diabetes patients had moderately but significantly shorter TCRB CDR3s in all four CD4+ subsets.

The clonotype comes from a man aged 25-40 years with type 1 diabetes. The sample consisted of central memory CD4+ T cells from blood. V and J are TRBV6-5 and TRBJ1-1; the match to TRBD1 covers 8 bases. For the CDR3, the DNA is TGTGCCAGCAAAAATACAGGGGGGTCTGGCACTGAAGCTTTCTTT. Translated, it gives CASKNTGGSGTEAFF.